The present entry profiles one TCR beta chain with its context. The data stem from a study of blood T cell repertoires in COVID-19. Study details: Material from acute and convalescent COVID-19 was sourced from the United States, Italy and Spain. T cells, B-cell-depleted T cells, or PBMCs provided the cDNA or gDNA that served as material.

Methods used by the authors: Estimated nucleated cell counts came from reference gene primer amplification. Produced via immunoSEQ multiplex PCR; TCRdb's table is partial and in-frame only. The DNA gave D and trimming, while V, J and clone size come from that table. Found here are 50,000 to 70,000 clones, 80% to 95% of them singletons; the top ten hold over 13%. V shed 7 bases and J 6 bases; nucleotides not matched to a gene: 5. The CDR3 is 15 residues long. Germline V lookup: CDR1 MNHGY, CDR2 SVAAGI. The receptor comes from a human donor with active COVID-19. The donor label of this sample is uncertain. Sequencing was performed on peripheral blood. The J gene is TRBJ2-1, the V gene TRBV6-9; 14 nucleotides align to TRBD2. CDR3: CASTGTSGSTNEQFF. Here the CDR3 DNA reads TGTGCCAGCACCGGGACTAGCGGGAGTACCAATGAGCAGTTCTTC.